The 32 T cell receptor beta chains in this list originate from one sample, sequenced in a study of blood T cell repertoires in COVID-19. Some clones are missing from TCRdb's copy, which holds only in-frame ones; the method was immunoSEQ multiplex PCR. The table lists 100,000 or so clones, about four fifths of them singletons. Sequencing used peripheral blood. The receptors were sampled from a human donor in a cohort sampled during active COVID-19.

This chain joins TRBV7-2 and TRBJ2-2, with D perhaps matching TRBD2 (6 bases). The germline gives CDR1 SGHTA, CDR2 FQGNSA. V lost 5 bases to trimming and J lost 5 bases, with 21 bases between them. The CDR3 loop spans 17 amino acids. The CDR3 sequence: CASSRLVARGYTGELFF. The CDR3 DNA follows: TGTGCCAGCAGCAGACTCGTCGCCCGGGGGTATACCGGGGAGCTGTTTTTT.

This clone was seen just once. The V call is TRBV18, the J call TRBJ2-7, with 9 bases identical to TRBD1. Germline V gene data show CDR1 as KGHSH and CDR2 as LQKENI. Trimming took 4 bases from V and 4 from J; bases not matched to a gene: 8. The CDR3 has 15 residues. The CDR3 spells CASSQSGQGSYEQYF. Here the CDR3 DNA reads TGTGCCAGCTCACAATCGGGACAGGGTTCTTACGAGCAGTACTTC.

The sample holds one count of this clone. The chain employs TRBV7-8 and TRBJ2-7; 8 bases are shared with TRBD1. With 5 bases clipped from V and 0 bases from J, the junction kept 9 bases outside the gene matches. Germline CDR1 reads SGHVS; CDR2 reads FQNEAQ. The CDR3 contains 16 residues. The CDR3 bases are TGTGCCAGCAGCGTAAACAGGGGGAGGAACTCCTACGAGCAGTACTTC. Protein: CASSVNRGRNSYEQYF. The full variable domain, with the rest looked up from reference TRBV7-8 and TRBJ2-7, is GAGVSQSPRYKVAKRGQDVALRCDPISGHVSLFWYQQALGQGPEFLTYFQNEAQLDKSGLPSDRFFAERPEGSVSTLKIQRTQQEDSAVYLCASSVNRGRNSYEQYFGPGTRLTVT.

This sequence joins TRBV5-4 and TRBJ2-5; 15 nucleotides line up with TRBD2. Per the germline V gene, CDR1 is SGHNT and CDR2 is YYREEE (reference sequence). The V and J ends lost 2 bases and 1 base, in that order; junction bases with no gene match: 6. The CDR3 spans 18 residues. CDR3 DNA sequence: TGTGCCAGCAGCTTCGGGACTAGCGGGGGGTATGCCCAAGAGACCCAGTACTTC. Encoded protein: CASSFGTSGGYAQETQYF.

The V and J genes are TRBV30 and TRBJ2-1; TRBD1 aligns across 10 bases. Trimming took 5 bases from V and 2 from J; bases not matched to a gene: 3. CDR3 length: 14 amino acids. Germline CDR1 GTSNPN, CDR2 SVGIG (reference sequence). CDR3 coding DNA: TGTGCCTGGTCCGGGACAGGGGCCTACAATGAGCAGTTCTTC. Translating it yields CAWSGTGAYNEQFF.

V and J are TRBV5-1 and TRBJ2-3; D gene unclear. CDR3 length: 15 residues. V lost 2 bases and J 4 bases, leaving 14 bases between the germline ends. CDR1 and CDR2 (germline): SGHRS, YFSETQ. Written as DNA, the CDR3 is TGCGCCAGCAGCTTACGAGACACCAACGCAGATACGCAGTATTTT. Its translation is CASSLRDTNADTQYF.

This chain joins TRBV28 and TRBJ1-4; 11 bases fit TRBD1. Unmatched junction bases numbered 11, after V lost 6 bases and J lost 8 bases. Germline assignment: CDR1 MDHEN and CDR2 SYDVKM. The length of the CDR3 is 16 residues. CDR3 DNA: TGTGCCAGCAGAAGAGCGGACAGGGGGCGACGCGAAAAACTGTTTTTT. As protein: CASRRADRGRREKLFF.

V is TRBV12-1 and J is TRBJ1-5; the table gives TRBD1 as D, unverified against the DNA. TRBV12-1 is an annotated pseudogene. The CDR3 sequence is 12 residues long. CDR3 in amino acids: CASSIPSQPQHF. CDR3 in DNA: TGTGCCAGCAGCATACCCAGTCAGCCCCAGCATTTT.

V gene TRBV5-1 combines with J gene TRBJ2-1; TRBD1 agrees at 7 bases. Germline trimming cut 4 bases from V and 6 bases from J; bases unmatched to any gene: 4. The germline V gene has CDR1 SGHRS and CDR2 YFSETQ. The CDR3 covers 13 residues. For the CDR3, the DNA is TGCGCCAGCAGCCTGAACAGGGGCAATGAGCAGTTCTTC. This sequence encodes CASSLNRGNEQFF.

This clone was found once. The chain employs TRBV4-3 and TRBJ1-4; D unclear. Per germline, CDR1 LGHNA and CDR2 YSLEER. The CDR3 totals 15 residues. V lost 3 bases to trimming and J lost 10 bases, with 18 bases between them. For the CDR3, the DNA is TGCGCCAGCAGCCAGGTACCCCAGGCCATGGGAAAACTGTTTTTT. Translating it yields CASSQVPQAMGKLFF.

This rearrangement joins TRBV24-1 to TRBJ2-3; D perhaps matches TRBD1 (6 bases). V was trimmed by 9 bases and J by 0 bases, leaving 18 bases between them. The length of the CDR3 is 16 residues. CDR1 and CDR2 from the germline V gene are KGHDR and SFDVKD. The DNA of the CDR3 is TGTGCCACCGCGGACAGCCGACCCTTAAGCACAGATACGCAGTATTTT. Translation gives CATADSRPLSTDTQYF.

This clone was detected only a few times. V usage is TRBV30 and J usage is TRBJ1-6, with TRBD1 matching over 7 bases. Germline lookup yields CDR1 GTSNPN and CDR2 SVGIG (reference sequence). This CDR3 is built from 18 residues. The ends lost 0 bases at V and 2 bases at J; junction bases unmatched: 10. As DNA, the CDR3 is TGTGCCTGGAGTGTAAAGGGGCGACAGGGCCCCTATAATTCACCCCTCCACTTT. It yields the protein CAWSVKGRQGPYNSPLHF.

The table lists this clone with a count of one. The rearrangement links TRBV6-5 to TRBJ1-6; 8 bases fit TRBD1. V shed 6 bases and J 9 bases; nucleotides not matched to a gene: 7. The CDR3 covers 14 residues. Germline V gives CDR1 MNHEY, CDR2 SVGAGI. The CDR3 DNA reads as TGTGCCAGCAGAACCGGGACAGGAGGTTCACCCCTCCACTTT. Amino acids: CASRTGTGGSPLHF.

The V gene is TRBV5-6, the J gene TRBJ2-3, with 12 bases matching TRBD2. V gave up 4 bases and J gave up 1 base; unmatched junction bases: 7. Germline assignment: CDR1 SGHDT and CDR2 YYEEEE. There are 17 residues in the CDR3. In nucleotides, the CDR3 is TGTGCCAGCAGCCCGGGACTAGCGGGTTCAGGCACAGATACGCAGTATTTT. Its protein product is CASSPGLAGSGTDTQYF.

The chain employs TRBV9 and TRBJ2-3, with TRBD2 matching 13 bases. There are 16 residues in the CDR3. Germline loops: CDR1 SGDLS, CDR2 YYNGEE. Germline trimming cut 1 base from V and 5 bases from J; bases unmatched to any gene: 4. The CDR3 region has the DNA TGTGCCAGCAGCGTAACTAGCGGGGGGGTTAAAGATACGCAGTATTTT. Its protein product is CASSVTSGGVKDTQYF.

The chain links TRBV30 to TRBJ1-5, with a possible D match to TRBD1 (5 bases). Trimming left V 0 bases short and J 0 bases short, with 27 bases between. This CDR3 is built from 21 residues. Germline V lookup: CDR1 GTSNPN, CDR2 SVGIG (reference sequence). This CDR3 reads CAWSVPGPAGRWEYSNQPQHF. In DNA, the CDR3 is TGTGCCTGGAGTGTACCAGGGCCTGCCGGGCGGTGGGAATATAGCAATCAGCCCCAGCATTTT.

V is TRBV11-3 and J is TRBJ2-7, with 8 positions matching TRBD1. The CDR3 runs to 16 residues. Germline lookup yields CDR1 SGHNT and CDR2 YENEEA. V lost 6 bases to trimming and J lost 1 base; unmatched junction nucleotides: 11. CDR3 DNA sequence: TGTGCCAGCAGTCCCGCACCCGGGACAGGTTCCTACGAGCAGTACTTC. Residues: CASSPAPGTGSYEQYF.

This chain connects TRBV7-9 to TRBJ2-3; 10 positions agree with TRBD2. The germline CDR1 and CDR2 sequences are SEHNR and FQNEAQ (reference sequence). The CDR3 covers 19 residues. J lost 0 bases, V lost 1 base, and 10 bases had no gene match. The DNA of the CDR3 is TGTGCCAGCAGCTTAGGGTTAGCGGGGGGCCTTCGTAGCACAGATACGCAGTATTTT. Its translation is CASSLGLAGGLRSTDTQYF.

On this clone itself: Other DNA sequences within the sample encode an identical CDR3. This chain uses TRBV9 with TRBJ2-7; 8 bases are shared with TRBD1. CDR1 and CDR2 (germline): SGDLS, YYNGEE. This CDR3 has 13 amino acids. Unmatched junction bases numbered 1, after V lost 3 bases and J lost 2 bases. CDR3 residues: CASSAQGAYEQYF. The CDR3 DNA reads TGTGCCAGCAGCGCACAGGGGGCCTACGAGCAGTACTTC.

This chain links TRBV6-1 with TRBJ2-7; unclear D gene. This CDR3 is 13 amino acids long. Trimming pared 2 bases from V and 6 bases from J, leaving 11 bases between. Germline V lookup: CDR1 MNHNS, CDR2 SASEGT. CDR3 sequence: CASSEKLPGEQYF. CDR3 nucleotides: TGTGCCAGCAGTGAAAAGTTGCCGGGCGAGCAGTACTTC.

This chain joins TRBV7-2 and TRBJ1-2; 7 positions agree with TRBD1. This CDR3 is built from 16 residues. The germline CDR1 and CDR2 sequences are SGHTA and FQGNSA. V was clipped by 1 base and J by 8 bases; unmatched bases: 13. In DNA form, the CDR3 reads TGTGCCAGCAGCTTAGGGGGAATCGGGCAACAGGGGGGCTACACCTTC. This encodes CASSLGGIGQQGGYTF.

The chain uses TRBV5-4 and TRBJ2-1; possible D gene TRBD2, 8 bases. CDR3 size: 16 residues. V was cut by 4 bases and J by 8 bases, with 22 bases left in between. Germline V gene data show CDR1 as SGHNT and CDR2 as YYREEE (reference sequence). Here the CDR3 DNA reads TGTGCCAGCAGCCAGGGGGGGACTAGTGTCTCTTATGAGCAGTTCTTC. The encoded protein is CASSQGGTSVSYEQFF.

V and J are TRBV7-2 and TRBJ2-1, with 8 bases lining up with TRBD2. V was clipped by 5 bases and J by 2 bases; unmatched bases: 2. Germline CDR1 SGHTA, CDR2 FQGNSA. The CDR3 totals 14 residues. CDR3 amino acids: CASSARGAYNEQFF. The CDR3, as DNA: TGTGCCAGCAGCGCGCGGGGGGCCTACAATGAGCAGTTCTTC.

The chain joins TRBV2 to TRBJ2-3, with 10 bases that match TRBD2. The V and J ends lost 5 bases and 2 bases, in that order; junction bases with no gene match: 7. CDR1 and CDR2 (germline): SNHLY, FYNNEI. This CDR3 region has 16 residues. DNA for the CDR3: TGTGCCAGCAGTCCTAGCGGGGGACCTTCCACAGATACGCAGTATTTT. Translated: CASSPSGGPSTDTQYF.

J is TRBJ1-4 and V is TRBV25-1; D may be TRBD1 (6 bases). CDR1 is MGHDK, CDR2 SYGVNS, per germline. CDR3 length equals 18 residues. V was cut by 8 bases and J by 0 bases, with 22 bases left in between. CDR3 nucleotides: TGTGCCAGCGCCCCCCCCCAGGGGAGGGGGGCAACTAATGAAAAACTGTTTTTT. It is translated as CASAPPQGRGATNEKLFF.

The rearrangement uses TRBV18 and TRBJ2-2; D is possibly TRBD2 (5 bases). CDR1 and CDR2 (germline): KGHSH, LQKENI. Deletions cut 5 bases from V and 0 bases from J, with 22 bases between. The CDR3 length is 19 residues. The CDR3, as DNA: TGTGCCAGCTCATCCTTGGACTCCTACACCTTCCCGAACACCGGGGAGCTGTTTTTT. It yields the protein CASSSLDSYTFPNTGELFF.

This chain links TRBV6-6 with TRBJ1-6; 9 nucleotides line up with TRBD1. V shed 6 bases, J shed 9 bases, and the junction held 12 bases outside the gene matches. CDR3 length: 16 amino acids. CDR1 is MNHNY, CDR2 SVGAGI, per germline (reference sequence). CDR3 sequence reads: CASRAGTGSIGSPLHF. For the CDR3, the DNA is TGTGCCAGCAGGGCCGGGACAGGGAGTATCGGTTCACCCCTCCACTTT.

The chain links TRBV5-5 to TRBJ2-3, with TRBD1 matching over 8 bases. The junction had 7 bases not matched to a gene; V was cut back by 1 base and J by 6 bases. The germline CDR1 and CDR2 sequences are SGHKS and YYEKEE (reference sequence). CDR3 length: 15 amino acids. The CDR3 spells CASSLQGAGSDTQYF. Written as DNA, the CDR3 is TGTGCCAGCAGCTTGCAGGGGGCGGGATCGGATACGCAGTATTTT.

This sequence joins TRBV4-3 and TRBJ2-1; D not certain. The CDR3 totals 17 residues. CDR1 and CDR2 from the germline V gene are LGHNA and YSLEER. Trimming removed 3 bases at V and 0 bases at J, with 15 bases between. The CDR3 DNA is TGCGCCAGCAGCCAGATAATGAGTCTTTTCTCCTACAATGAGCAGTTCTTC. This gives the protein CASSQIMSLFSYNEQFF.

This clone has only one observation. The chain links TRBV10-2 to TRBJ2-1, with 12 bases aligning to TRBD2. Germline V CDR1 and CDR2: WSHSY, SAAADI. This CDR3 spans 14 amino acids. Unmatched junction bases numbered 4, after V lost 4 bases and J lost 9 bases. CDR3 nucleotide sequence: TGCGCCAGCAGTGTCTCTAGCGGGGGGGTTGAGCAGTTCTTC. Encoded protein: CASSVSSGGVEQFF.

The sample holds one count of this clone. The gene calls are TRBV15 and TRBJ1-5; no reliable D call. The CDR3 is 14 residues long. V was trimmed by 0 bases and J by 7 bases, leaving 10 bases between them. CDR1 and CDR2 (germline): LNHNV, YYDKDF (reference sequence). The CDR3, as DNA: TGTGCCACCAGCAGAGATCGGGGTGGGCAGCCCCAGCATTTT. Protein product: CATSRDRGGQPQHF.

This chain uses TRBV9 with TRBJ2-2, with 7 bases lining up with TRBD1. Germline trimming cut 1 base from V and 7 bases from J; bases unmatched to any gene: 1. Germline CDR1 and CDR2: SGDLS and YYNGEE. The CDR3 has 13 amino acids. The DNA of the CDR3 is TGTGCCAGCAGCGTACAGGGGGACGGGGAGCTGTTTTTT. Residues: CASSVQGDGELFF.